This paragraph covers one T cell receptor beta chain sequence. Its binding antigen is unknown. No much larger clone exists at a distance of one base, and base qualities are not known. The immunoSEQ Assay, a bias-controlled multiplex PCR, was used to amplify TCRbeta CDR3 regions from genomic DNA. Per the authors' processing: The number of nucleated cells in each sample was estimated from the amplification of reference gene primers within the assay. Sequence reads were collapsed and filtered to measure the absolute abundance of every unique TCRbeta CDR3 rearrangement. Productive Simpson clonality was computed per sample as the square root of Simpson's diversity index over productive rearrangements. TCRdb holds this immuneACCESS table with in-frame rearrangements only. Some clones are missing; in checked studies, unresolved V genes explain under half, and the rest has no known cause. D and trimming were read from the DNA, whereas the V and J calls and clone size are those reported in that table. This sample is represented by approximately 99,000 clones; roughly four fifths of them were singletons. 4% to 4.5% of the sample goes to the ten largest clones.

This sample is part of a study of blood T cell repertoires in COVID-19 (dated by TCRdb to the early 2020s). Regarding the complete study: Samples covering the acute and convalescent phases of COVID-19 were provided by collaborators in the United States, Italy and Spain. The prospective study material was composed of cDNA or gDNA derived from T cells, B-cell-depleted T cells, or PBMCs. The sample metadata nearly always contained a de-identified subject ID, COVID-19 status, age in years and sex. Where available, HLA class I and class II types were obtained from metadata supplied by the sample provider rather than from assay-based typing. The samples were drawn from the first 160 participants of the ongoing ImmuneRACE study and from over 950 subjects provided by 6 global collaborators. The repertoires were released in a freely available public database intended as a resource for research on the immune response to SARS-CoV-2. The dataset comprised deeply sampled blood TCRbeta repertoires from subjects exposed to, actively infected with, or recovered from COVID-19.

CDR1 is given as SGHRS and CDR2 as YFSETQ, both from the germline V gene. The CDR3 measures 15 amino acids from cysteine to phenylalanine. The CDR3 DNA has 45 bases and is translated from base 1. V is pruned by 4 bases and J by 6 bases, leaving 5 bases of the junction without a gene match. Study-wide conclusions, independent of this receptor: The amount of clinical and demographic metadata varied by source and participant and was provided uncurated.

Collaborating institutions collected whole blood in K2EDTA tubes following their own protocols. Collaborator samples were shipped for TCRbeta analysis as frozen whole blood, isolated PBMCs, or DNA extracted from either sample type. The chain was built from TRBV5-1 and TRBJ2-7, with TRBD2 identical over 15 junction bases. The sequence was collected from a woman in her 70s with acute or convalescent COVID-19. Source material: peripheral blood. The CDR3 loop reads CASSRTSGRAGEQYF. The bases are TGCGCCAGCAGCCGGACTAGCGGGAGGGCAGGCGAGCAGTACTTC.